The 30 T cell receptor beta chains listed next were all sequenced from one sample in a study of T cells in Graves' hyperthyroidism and ophthalmopathy. RNA transcripts yielded amplified TCR beta CDR3 regions. With the HTBI primer set, the TCR CDR3 went through a first round of RT-PCR. TCRdb reprocessed the multiplex PCR reads with MiXCR, giving one entry per CDR3 protein. The data show 560,000 or so distinct CDR3 sequences, 40% to 55% seen once. The material sequenced was peripheral blood or thyroid tissue (not recorded which). The receptors here all came from a woman under 30 with Graves' hyperthyroidism.

This chain joins TRBV2 and TRBJ1-2; no reliable D call. Germline values: CDR1 SNHLY, CDR2 FYNNEI. The length of the CDR3 is 11 residues. CDR3 sequence reads: CPNGGLYGYTF. In nucleotides, the CDR3 is TGTCCCAATGGAGGGCTCTATGGCTACACCTTC.

This chain connects TRBV29-1 to TRBJ1-2; 8 positions match TRBD1. The CDR3 consists of 13 residues. The V gene end was trimmed by 6 bases and the J gene end by 4 bases; junction bases not matched to a gene: 7. Germline assignment: CDR1 SQVTM and CDR2 ANQGSEA. CDR3 nucleotides: TGCAGCGTAGACGGACAGGGAAGCTATGGCTACACCTTC. As protein: CSVDGQGSYGYTF.

This clonotype has at least ten counts. The rearrangement links TRBV25-1 to TRBJ1-2, with D tentatively TRBD1 (6 bases). The CDR3 sequence is 12 residues long. Germline assignment: CDR1 MGHDK and CDR2 SYGVNS. Deletions cut 3 bases from V and 4 bases from J, with 6 bases between. CDR3 nucleotide sequence: TGTGCCAGCAGTGAGACAGGCTATGGCTACACCTTC. Encoded protein: CASSETGYGYTF.

In the case of this clonotype: Given a much more abundant clone one base away, this may be a read error. The genes are TRBV7-9 and TRBJ1-5; D perhaps matches TRBD1 (5 bases). CDR3 size: 12 residues. CDR1 is SEHNR, CDR2 FQNEAQ, per germline (reference sequence). V lost 5 bases to trimming and J lost 9 bases, with 11 bases between them. The CDR3 nucleotides read TGTGCCAGCAGCCCGGGACTCCGGCCCCAGCATTTT. This translates into CASSPGLRPQHF.

The chain carries TRBV29-1 and TRBJ2-7, with D uncertain. Trimming cost V 4 bases and J 2 bases, with 12 bases left between them. The germline gives CDR1 SQVTM, CDR2 ANQGSEA. This CDR3 region has 13 residues. The CDR3 sequence: CSVGSRTAYEQYF. The CDR3 DNA reads as TGCAGCGTTGGGTCAAGAACTGCCTACGAGCAGTACTTC.

The rearrangement links TRBV4-3 to TRBJ1-4; D call uncertain. The V gene lost 4 bases and the J gene lost 6 bases, with 9 bases spanning the gap. CDR3 length: 13 amino acids. Germline V gene lookup returns CDR1 LGHNA and CDR2 YSLEER. CDR3 DNA: TGCGCCAGCAGCCGATTCCGGGATGAAAAACTGTTTTTT. The encoded protein is CASSRFRDEKLFF.

This clonotype was counted only a few times. A much bigger clone sits one base away, suggesting this may be a read error. This chain uses TRBV7-2 with TRBJ2-5; TRBD2 agrees at 8 bases. The CDR3 has 13 residues. Germline trimming cut 2 bases from V and 5 bases from J; bases unmatched to any gene: 1. CDR1 SGHTA and CDR2 FQGNSA come from the germline V gene. CDR3 in DNA: TGTGCCAGCAGCTTATCTAGCGGGGAGACCCAGTACTTC. The encoded protein is CASSLSSGETQYF.

This clonotype came up many times. This rearrangement joins TRBV7-6 to TRBJ2-5; D remains unclear. This CDR3 region has 14 residues. Trimming left V 2 bases short and J 0 bases short, with 7 bases between. Germline CDR1 SGHVS, CDR2 FNYEAQ. The CDR3 sequence is CASSLNRNQETQYF. DNA for the CDR3: TGTGCCAGCAGCTTAAACAGAAACCAAGAGACCCAGTACTTC.

Only a few counts were recorded for this clonotype. This rearrangement joins TRBV19 to TRBJ2-2, with no clear D. Between the trimmed V and J ends, which lost 4 bases and 3 bases, there was a span of 9 bases. Germline values: CDR1 LNHDA, CDR2 SQIVND (reference sequence). This CDR3 contains 14 residues. CDR3 sequence reads: CASSTPSHTGELFF. CDR3 coding DNA: TGTGCCAGTAGTACCCCGTCCCACACCGGGGAGCTGTTTTTT.

This clonotype is a singleton in its sample. CDR3 residues: CASSPQGRRGYTF. DNA for the CDR3: TGTGCCAGCAGCCCCCAGGGGCGCCGTGGCTACACCTTC. The rearrangement links TRBV12-3 or TRBV12-4 to TRBJ1-2, with a possible D match to TRBD1 (6 bases). The CDR3 is 13 residues long. V lost 6 bases and J lost 7, with 15 bases in between.

V usage is TRBV2 and J usage is TRBJ1-6, with 8 nucleotides matching TRBD1. The junction had 1 base not matched to a gene; V was cut back by 6 bases and J by 3 bases. This CDR3 comprises 14 residues. Germline CDR1 is SNHLY and CDR2 is FYNNEI. CDR3 nucleotide sequence: TGTGCCAGCAGAGGACAGGGCTATAATTCACCCCTCCACTTT. This sequence encodes CASRGQGYNSPLHF.

Comments on this clonotype: One end of the junction fails to match germline, which may point to a read error. The genes are TRBV25-1 and TRBJ1-2; the match to TRBD1 covers 7 bases. This CDR3 has 14 residues. The germline V gene has CDR1 MGHDK and CDR2 SYGVNS. As DNA, the CDR3 is TGTGCCAGCAGTGAAGTGGGGACAGCCTATGACTACACCTTC. Its translation: CASSEVGTAYDYTF.

In regard to this clonotype: An end of the junction differs from the germline gene, which may be a read error. The genes are TRBV10-3 and TRBJ1-4; D is unclear. CDR3 size: 13 residues. Germline V CDR1 and CDR2: ENHRY, SYGVKD. The DNA of the CDR3 is TGTGCCAGCAGTTATTCGGGAGGAGGAAAACTGTTTTTT. Amino acids: CASSYSGGGKLFF.

A word on this clonotype: A junction end diverges from the germline sequence, so it may reflect a read error. The V call is TRBV7-7, the J call TRBJ2-7; maybe TRBD2 (5 bases). The CDR3 runs 15 residues. Germline V lookup: CDR1 SSHAT, CDR2 FNYEAQ (reference sequence). The CDR3 bases are TGTGCTAGCAGCTTAACGGCGGGTTCGGTCAACGAGCAGCACTTC. This sequence encodes CASSLTAGSVNEQHF.

The chain joins TRBV5-1 to TRBJ2-7; D possibly corresponds to TRBD2 (8 bases). The V end lost 7 bases, the J end lost 10 bases, and 27 bases lay between the germline ends. From germline, CDR1 is SGHRS and CDR2 YFSETQ. This CDR3 contains 15 residues. CDR3 DNA sequence: TGCGCCAGCGGCGGCGGGGGGACAGAACCCCCGGTACAGTACTTC. The encoded protein is CASGGGGTEPPVQYF.

In this sample, this clonotype turned up many times. The chain has TRBV2 and TRBJ2-5; a weak D match, TRBD2 (6 bases). Germline V gives CDR1 SNHLY, CDR2 FYNNEI. The CDR3 runs to 16 residues. Trimming left V 5 bases short and J 5 bases short, with 21 bases between. DNA of the CDR3: TGTGCCAGCAGTCATAGGCGGGTCTGGGAGGATGAGACCCAGTACTTC. This sequence encodes CASSHRRVWEDETQYF.

This chain connects TRBV19 to TRBJ1-5, with D uncertain. V lost 5 bases and J 2 bases, leaving 13 bases between the germline ends. This CDR3 is 15 amino acids long. Germline assignment: CDR1 LNHDA and CDR2 SQIVND (reference sequence). This chain's CDR3 is CASSPPPGRNQPQHF. The CDR3 DNA is TGTGCCAGTAGTCCTCCTCCCGGCCGCAATCAGCCCCAGCATTTT.

V is TRBV5-1 and J is TRBJ1-4; TRBD1 aligns across 9 bases. J was trimmed by 8 bases and V by 2 bases; bases with no gene match: 10. The CDR3 runs to 16 residues. Germline CDR1 SGHRS, CDR2 YFSETQ. This chain's CDR3 is CASSFARDRDGEKLFF. CDR3 bases: TGCGCCAGCAGCTTCGCTCGGGACAGGGATGGCGAAAAACTGTTTTTT. Together with reference TRBV5-1 and TRBJ1-4, the CDR3 gives the full variable domain: KAGVTQTPRYLIKTRGQQVTLSCSPISGHRSVSWYQQTPGQGLQFLFEYFSETQRNKGNFPGRFSGRQFSNSRSEMNVSTLELGDSALYLCASSFARDRDGEKLFFGSGTQLSVL.

The genes are TRBV2 and TRBJ2-7; D is possibly TRBD2 (5 bases). Trimming cost V 7 bases and J 1 base, with 11 bases left between them. This CDR3 is 13 amino acids long. Germline assignment: CDR1 SNHLY and CDR2 FYNNEI. CDR3: CASKVEGSYEQYF. The CDR3 coding sequence is TGTGCCAGCAAGGTTGAGGGATCCTACGAGCAGTACTTC.

This clonotype has at least ten counts. The chain joins TRBV29-1 to TRBJ2-7, with TRBD1 as a possible D gene (6 bases). CDR1 is SQVTM and CDR2 is ANQGSEA in the germline V gene. V was trimmed by 6 bases and J by 3 bases, leaving 15 bases between them. The CDR3 has 13 residues. The CDR3, as DNA: TGCAGCGTACGCCCGTGGGGACACTACGAGCAGTACTTC. This codes for CSVRPWGHYEQYF.

The chain has TRBV25-1 and TRBJ2-5, with 7 bases that match TRBD2. Germline lookup yields CDR1 MGHDK and CDR2 SYGVNS. Germline trimming cut 11 bases from V and 6 bases from J; bases unmatched to any gene: 6. The CDR3 has 11 amino acids. The CDR3 coding sequence is TGTGCCTGGGAGGGCTTGAAGACCCAGTACTTC. Translation gives CAWEGLKTQYF.

Here the CDR3 reads CASSLILLKEGAEAFF. CDR3 DNA: TGTGCCAGCAGCTTAATTTTACTAAAGGAGGGGGCTGAAGCTTTCTTT. The chain carries TRBV7-9 and TRBJ1-1, with D possibly being TRBD1 (6 bases). This CDR3 is 16 amino acids long. V lost 2 bases and J 6 bases, leaving 19 bases between the germline ends. The germline V gene encodes CDR1 SEHNR and CDR2 FQNEAQ (reference sequence).

This clonotype was recorded at least ten times. The chain employs TRBV29-1 and TRBJ1-6, with a possible D match to TRBD1 (5 bases). Germline V gene lookup returns CDR1 SQVTM and CDR2 ANQGSEA. This CDR3 is 12 amino acids long. V lost 7 bases to trimming and J lost 11 bases, with 15 bases between them. In DNA form, the CDR3 reads TGCAGCGACGCTGGGCAGGGACCACCCCTCCACTTT. As protein: CSDAGQGPPLHF. Complete variable domain (other parts from reference TRBV29-1 and TRBJ1-6): SAVISQKPSRDICQRGTSLTIQCQVDSQVTMMFWYRQQPGQSLTLIATANQGSEATYESGFVIDKFPISRPNLTFSTLTVSNMSPEDSSIYLCSDAGQGPPLHFGNGTRLTVT.

Points on this clonotype: An end of the junction differs from the germline gene, which may be a read error. The gene calls are TRBV14 and TRBJ1-2, with 9 bases fitting TRBD1. Germline CDR1 and CDR2: SGHDN and FVKESK. The CDR3 length is 16 residues. CDR3 protein: CASSQGQGPVGYGYAF. The DNA of the CDR3 is TGTGCCAGCAGCCAGGGACAGGGTCCTGTTGGCTATGGCTACGCCTTC.

In its sample, this clonotype was seen many times. The V and J genes are TRBV24-1 and TRBJ1-1, with D maybe TRBD1 (5 bases). CDR1 and CDR2 from the germline V gene are KGHDR and SFDVKD. With 0 bases removed from V and 10 bases from J, the gap between germline ends came to 14 bases. This CDR3 is 14 amino acids long. The CDR3 sequence: CATSDLLGDRGAFF. The CDR3 DNA follows: TGTGCCACCAGTGATTTGCTAGGGGATCGCGGAGCTTTCTTT.

This rearrangement joins TRBV14 to TRBJ2-7; 12 nucleotides line up with TRBD2. Germline values: CDR1 SGHDN, CDR2 FVKESK. The CDR3 loop spans 16 amino acids. V shed 4 bases and J 1 base; nucleotides not matched to a gene: 5. CDR3 sequence: CASSRGLAGASYEQYF. The CDR3 DNA sequence: TGTGCCAGCAGCCGGGGACTAGCGGGCGCGTCCTACGAGCAGTACTTC.

The gene calls are TRBV2 and TRBJ1-2; TRBD1 matches 9 bases. The CDR3 sequence is 15 residues long. Losses at the gene ends were 7 bases for V and 2 bases for J; bases not matched to a gene: 8. Germline assignment: CDR1 SNHLY and CDR2 FYNNEI. The CDR3 coding sequence is TGTGCCAGCAAATCCACAGGGGGCGGAAACTATGGCTACACCTTC. The encoded protein is CASKSTGGGNYGYTF.

There are a few counts of this clonotype. The gene calls are TRBV19 and TRBJ2-7, with 9 bases identical to TRBD2. This CDR3 has 15 residues. Germline assignment: CDR1 LNHDA and CDR2 SQIVND (reference sequence). V dropped 1 base and J dropped 4; count of bases not matched to a gene: 5. CDR3 protein: CASSIGAGGRYEQYF. The CDR3, as DNA: TGTGCCAGTAGTATAGGAGCGGGAGGAAGATACGAGCAGTACTTC.

This chain joins TRBV19 and TRBJ1-2, with no clear D. Germline CDR1 reads LNHDA; CDR2 reads SQIVND (reference sequence). The CDR3 sequence is 14 residues long. The V end was cut by 3 bases, the J end by 2 bases, with 10 bases between. The CDR3 DNA follows: TGTGCCAGTAGTATCCACGATTACAACTATGGCTACACCTTC. Its translation: CASSIHDYNYGYTF. The variable domain in full, completed from reference TRBV19 and TRBJ1-2, reads DGGITQSPKYLFRKEGQNVTLSCEQNLNHDAMYWYRQDPGQGLRLIYYSQIVNDFQKGDIAEGYSVSREKKESFPLTVTSAQKNPTAFYLCASSIHDYNYGYTFGSGTRLTVV.

In its sample, this clonotype was seen a few times. The chain has TRBV5-1 and TRBJ2-7, with D maybe TRBD2 (6 bases). The ends were cut back, 4 bases at V and 3 bases at J, with 17 bases in the middle. CDR3 size: 15 residues. CDR1 and CDR2 from the germline V gene are SGHRS and YFSETQ. The DNA of the CDR3 is TGCGCCAGCAGCCGGGACTCCGGAGGGAACTACGAGCAGTACTTC. As protein: CASSRDSGGNYEQYF.